Described below is a single T cell receptor (beta chain) sequence and its context. This sample was included in a study of blood T cell repertoires in COVID-19. For the study at large: From the United States, Italy and Spain came samples of acute and convalescent COVID-19.

The protocol was immunoSEQ multiplex PCR, while the TCRdb copy is restricted to in-frame clones and leaves out a portion. The profile shows tens of thousands of clones, 91% of them singletons. Germline V gives CDR1 SGHAT, CDR2 FQNNGV. Trimming took 6 bases from V and 7 from J; bases not matched to a gene: 19. CDR3 length: 18 residues. Sequencing used peripheral blood. The genes are TRBV11-2 and TRBJ2-1; 9 bases align to TRBD2. This sequence originates from a human donor with active COVID-19. The donor label of this sample is uncertain. The CDR3 sequence: CASSPRARGGAQVNEQFF. DNA of the CDR3: TGTGCCAGCAGTCCTCGGGCTCGCGGGGGGGCCCAGGTGAATGAGCAGTTCTTC.